These T cell receptor beta chains were read from a single sample in a study of blood T cell repertoires in COVID-19. The table came from immunoSEQ multiplex PCR; TCRdb's copy has only in-frame clones and leaves some out. The sample shows over 110,000 clones, roughly 88% of them seen only once. Sequenced: peripheral blood. These receptor sequences come from a human donor in a cohort sampled during active COVID-19. Both conserved end residues are part of each CDR3. A D gene is named only where the DNA matches it firmly. Some rows mark clone size as missing; the rest say once, few, many or name a class of expanded clone.

D gene: TRBD1; V gene: TRBV9; J gene: TRBJ2-7; clone size: .; CDR3 DNA: TGTGCCAGCAGCGTCGATGGGACAGGCTACGAGCAGTACTTC; CDR3 protein: CASSVDGTGYEQYF
D gene: .; V gene: TRBV27; J gene: TRBJ1-6; clone size: .; CDR3 DNA: TGTGCCAGCAGTGTATACGAGCACAATTCACCCCTCCACTTT; CDR3 protein: CASSVYEHNSPLHF
D gene: .; V gene: TRBV29-1; J gene: TRBJ1-2; clone size: .; CDR3 DNA: TGCAGCGCCAGAGAGGCATCCGAAGGCTATGGCTACACCTTC; CDR3 protein: CSAREASEGYGYTF
D gene: .; V gene: TRBV4-2; J gene: TRBJ1-5; clone size: few; CDR3 DNA: TGTGCCAGCAGCCCGAACAGGGACCGCAATCAGCCCCAGCATTTT; CDR3 protein: CASSPNRDRNQPQHF
D gene: .; V gene: TRBV5-1; J gene: TRBJ1-1; clone size: .; CDR3 DNA: TGCGCCAGCAGCTCAGACTCGAACACTGAAGCTTTCTTT; CDR3 protein: CASSSDSNTEAFF
D gene: .; V gene: TRBV6-5; J gene: TRBJ2-3; clone size: .; CDR3 DNA: TGTGCCAGCATACGGGACTCCTACACAGATACGCAGTATTTT; CDR3 protein: CASIRDSYTDTQYF
D gene: .; V gene: TRBV5-1; J gene: TRBJ1-3; clone size: .; CDR3 DNA: TGCGCCAGCAGCTTGGACGGGAACTCTGGAAACACCATATATTTT; CDR3 protein: CASSLDGNSGNTIYF
D gene: TRBD2; V gene: TRBV7-2; J gene: TRBJ2-3; clone size: once; CDR3 DNA: TGTGCCAGCAGCTTAGGACCGCTAGCGGGGAGCACAGATACGCAGTATTTT; CDR3 protein: CASSLGPLAGSTDTQYF
D gene: TRBD1; V gene: TRBV14; J gene: TRBJ1-4; clone size: .; CDR3 DNA: TGTGCCAGCAGCCTGGACAGGGGGGAAAAACTGTTTTTT; CDR3 protein: CASSLDRGEKLFF
D gene: TRBD1; V gene: TRBV15; J gene: TRBJ1-1; clone size: .; CDR3 DNA: TGTGCCACCAGCACAGTCAGGGGGGCGTTGGCTGGCACTGAAGCTTTCTTT; CDR3 protein: CATSTVRGALAGTEAFF
D gene: .; V gene: TRBV15; J gene: TRBJ1-4; clone size: few; CDR3 DNA: TGTGCCACCAGCAGAGATGCGGGGGTTAATGAAAAACTGTTTTTT; CDR3 protein: CATSRDAGVNEKLFF
D gene: .; V gene: TRBV30; J gene: TRBJ2-7; clone size: .; CDR3 DNA: TGTGCCTGGAGTGTAGGGGGCTACGAGCAGTACTTC; CDR3 protein: CAWSVGGYEQYF
D gene: TRBD1; V gene: TRBV2; J gene: TRBJ2-1; clone size: .; CDR3 DNA: TGTGCCAGCAGCCTGGACAGGGGTTACGGTGAGCAGTTCTTC; CDR3 protein: CASSLDRGYGEQFF
D gene: TRBD1; V gene: TRBV6-5; J gene: TRBJ1-2; clone size: .; CDR3 DNA: TGTGCCAGCAGCCACGGGACAGGCGACTATGGCTACACCTTC; CDR3 protein: CASSHGTGDYGYTF
D gene: TRBD1; V gene: TRBV7-2; J gene: TRBJ1-2; clone size: .; CDR3 DNA: TGTGCCAGCAGCCCCCCAGCCGGGACAGGGACAAATGGCTACACCTTC; CDR3 protein: CASSPPAGTGTNGYTF
D gene: TRBD2; V gene: TRBV19; J gene: TRBJ2-7; clone size: .; CDR3 DNA: TGTGCCAGTAGTACCCGCGGGGGTCAGGGTGGAAGGGAGCAGTACTTC; CDR3 protein: CASSTRGGQGGREQYF
D gene: TRBD2; V gene: TRBV7-2; J gene: TRBJ2-3; clone size: .; CDR3 DNA: TGTGCCAGCAGCACCGGGACTAGCGGGGGCGGGACAGATACGCAGTATTTT; CDR3 protein: CASSTGTSGGGTDTQYF
D gene: TRBD1; V gene: TRBV11-1; J gene: TRBJ2-7; clone size: once; CDR3 DNA: TGTGCCAGCAGCTTAACGGGACAGGGATTGTACGAGCAGTACTTC; CDR3 protein: CASSLTGQGLYEQYF
D gene: .; V gene: TRBV7-9; J gene: TRBJ1-1; clone size: .; CDR3 DNA: TGTGCCAGCAGCCCGGCAGGGTTCATGAACACTGAAGCTTTCTTT; CDR3 protein: CASSPAGFMNTEAFF
D gene: TRBD1; V gene: TRBV30; J gene: TRBJ2-3; clone size: .; CDR3 DNA: TGTGCCTGGAGTGTAGGGGGCGATGCGGATACGCAGTATTTT; CDR3 protein: CAWSVGGDADTQYF
D gene: TRBD2; V gene: TRBV5-4; J gene: TRBJ2-3; clone size: once; CDR3 DNA: TGTGCCAGCAGCTTCAGACTAGCGGGAAGCACAGATACGCAGTATTTT; CDR3 protein: CASSFRLAGSTDTQYF
D gene: TRBD1; V gene: TRBV3-1/TRBV3-2; J gene: TRBJ1-4; clone size: .; CDR3 DNA: TGTGCCAGCAGCCAGGGGGACAGATGGCTGTTTTTT; CDR3 protein: CASSQGDRWLFF
D gene: TRBD1; V gene: TRBV12-3/TRBV12-4; J gene: TRBJ1-2; clone size: once; CDR3 DNA: TGTGCCAGCAGTTTACTGACAGGGAGTCGCTACACCTTC; CDR3 protein: CASSLLTGSRYTF
D gene: TRBD2; V gene: TRBV19; J gene: TRBJ2-1; clone size: few; CDR3 DNA: TGTGCCAGTAGTACAACTAGCGGGGGGGGCGAGCAGTTCTTC; CDR3 protein: CASSTTSGGGEQFF
D gene: .; V gene: TRBV5-4; J gene: TRBJ2-7; clone size: .; CDR3 DNA: TGTGCCAGCAGCTTGGCGGGCTCCTACGAGCAGTACTTC; CDR3 protein: CASSLAGSYEQYF
D gene: .; V gene: TRBV12-3/TRBV12-4; J gene: TRBJ2-3; clone size: .; CDR3 DNA: TGTGCCAGCAGTTTATACGGAGATACGCAGTATTTT; CDR3 protein: CASSLYGDTQYF
D gene: TRBD2; V gene: TRBV7-9; J gene: TRBJ2-3; clone size: .; CDR3 DNA: TGTGCCAGCAGCCCTTTTGCGGGGGGGATGGCAGATACGCAGTATTTT; CDR3 protein: CASSPFAGGMADTQYF
D gene: TRBD1; V gene: TRBV29-1; J gene: TRBJ1-2; clone size: .; CDR3 DNA: TGCAGCGTTGAGGTACCGGGACAGGGGGTTCTCGAATATTCTAACTATGGCTACACCTTC; CDR3 protein: CSVEVPGQGVLEYSNYGYTF
D gene: TRBD1; V gene: TRBV10-3; J gene: TRBJ2-7; clone size: .; CDR3 DNA: TGTGCCATCAGTGAGTCAGGACAGGGGATATACGAGCAGTACTTC; CDR3 protein: CAISESGQGIYEQYF
D gene: .; V gene: TRBV7-8; J gene: TRBJ2-7; clone size: .; CDR3 DNA: TGTGCCAGCAGCTTAGTAGCTACGGGGATAATCTCCTACGAGCAGTACTTC; CDR3 protein: CASSLVATGIISYEQYF
D gene: TRBD2; V gene: TRBV27; J gene: TRBJ2-1; clone size: .; CDR3 DNA: TGTGCCAGCAGTTTATGGGCCCGGGAATTTAGCGGGGCTGAGCAGTTCTTC; CDR3 protein: CASSLWAREFSGAEQFF
D gene: TRBD2; V gene: TRBV6-6; J gene: TRBJ2-7; clone size: .; CDR3 DNA: TGTGCCAGCAGTCCGACTCCGGGACTAGCTCGGAGGGATCAGTACTTC; CDR3 protein: CASSPTPGLARRDQYF
D gene: TRBD1; V gene: TRBV7-6; J gene: TRBJ2-3; clone size: .; CDR3 DNA: TGTGCCAGCAGCCTCGGACAGGGGGGCACAGATACGCAGTATTTT; CDR3 protein: CASSLGQGGTDTQYF
D gene: TRBD1; V gene: TRBV7-2; J gene: TRBJ2-3; clone size: few; CDR3 DNA: TGTGCCAGCAGCTTACAGGGGGCGACAGATACGCAGTATTTT; CDR3 protein: CASSLQGATDTQYF
D gene: TRBD1; V gene: TRBV7-2; J gene: TRBJ2-2; clone size: .; CDR3 DNA: TGTGCCAGCAGCTCCGGGACAGGGATCGGGGAGCTGTTTTTT; CDR3 protein: CASSSGTGIGELFF
D gene: TRBD2; V gene: TRBV13; J gene: TRBJ2-7; clone size: .; CDR3 DNA: TGTGCCAGCAGCTCGGGACTAGCGGACCAGGACGAGCAGTACTTC; CDR3 protein: CASSSGLADQDEQYF
D gene: TRBD1; V gene: TRBV4-3; J gene: TRBJ1-3; clone size: .; CDR3 DNA: TGCGCCAGCAGCCAAGATACAGGGGGGTCTGGAAACACCATATATTTT; CDR3 protein: CASSQDTGGSGNTIYF
D gene: TRBD2; V gene: TRBV3-1/TRBV3-2; J gene: TRBJ2-5; clone size: .; CDR3 DNA: TGTGCCAGCAGCCATTACCACGGACTAGCGGGAAGAGAGACCCAGTACTTC; CDR3 protein: CASSHYHGLAGRETQYF
D gene: TRBD1; V gene: TRBV6-5; J gene: TRBJ2-2; clone size: .; CDR3 DNA: TGTGCCAGCAGTTACTCCTGGACAGGGGTTACCGGGGAGCTGTTTTTT; CDR3 protein: CASSYSWTGVTGELFF
D gene: .; V gene: TRBV9; J gene: TRBJ2-2; clone size: .; CDR3 DNA: TGTGCCAGCAGCGCGTCCCCGGGCACCGGGGAGCTGTTTTTT; CDR3 protein: CASSASPGTGELFF
D gene: .; V gene: TRBV6-5; J gene: TRBJ2-3; clone size: .; CDR3 DNA: TGTGCCAGCAGTCGAGACTGGGTATCGGATACGCAGTATTTT; CDR3 protein: CASSRDWVSDTQYF